Sequencing of this TCR beta chain was carried out in a study of T cell responses to AZD1222 COVID-19 vaccine. Study-wide background: Recipients boosted at about 4 weeks or about 12 weeks are pooled. Study conclusions and caveats: It should be noted that donors were predominantly white British and more often female, and clonal diversity was possibly underestimated.

Assay: immunoSEQ multiplex PCR; the TCRdb copy retains only in-frame clones and omits some. This sample has tens of thousands of clones; over 85% occur once, and the top ten carry 4.5% to 5.5%. Comment on this clone: Its antigen is not known. Other DNA sequences in this sample translate to the same CDR3.

The specimen comprised peripheral blood, sampled on day 0 of AZD1222 vaccination. The origin of this receptor is an adult in good health.

CDR3 region: CASSLRGPGNTIYF. The CDR3 nucleotides read TGTGCCAGCAGCTTGAGAGGGCCTGGAAACACCATATATTTT. V usage is TRBV5-6 and J usage is TRBJ1-3; D remains ambiguous. Germline loops: CDR1 SGHDT, CDR2 YYEEEE. This CDR3 is built from 14 residues. The V and J ends lost 1 base and 2 bases respectively, with 7 bases between them.